This TCR beta chain was captured by sequencing in a study of blood T cell repertoires in COVID-19. Turning to the study itself: Spain, Italy and the United States supplied samples that represented acute and convalescent COVID-19.

Original processing methods: Estimates of nucleated cell counts were drawn from the amplification of reference gene primers. The protocol was immunoSEQ multiplex PCR, while the TCRdb copy is restricted to in-frame clones and leaves out a portion. V, J and clone size are those of that table, while D and trimming were read from the DNA. The data contain fewer than 250,000 clones, more than 75% of them singletons. This clone was observed once. V was trimmed by 1 base and J by 6 bases, leaving 12 bases between them. The CDR3 is made up of 14 amino acids. The germline V gene has CDR1 SGHAT and CDR2 FQNNGV.

The receptor comes from an elderly woman with COVID-19, enrolled during active disease. The specimen sequenced was peripheral blood. The chain links TRBV11-2 to TRBJ1-2, with a tentative D call TRBD1 (5 bases). The DNA of the CDR3 is TGTGCCAGCAGCTTAGGATCAGGGATGGATGGCTACACCTTC. Encoded protein: CASSLGSGMDGYTF.